A single sample gave rise to the 18 T cell receptor beta chains below, sequenced in a study of T cells in Graves' hyperthyroidism and ophthalmopathy. RNA transcripts served as the template for amplifying TCR beta CDR3 regions. An initial round of RT-PCR targeting the TCR CDR3 relied on the HTBI primer set. TCRdb recomputed calls from the multiplex PCR reads with MiXCR, one row per CDR3 protein. The sample has 450,000 to 500,000 distinct CDR3 sequences; approximately 22% are singletons. The sample comprised blood. Source of these receptors: a woman in her 70s with Graves' ophthalmopathy.

The genes are TRBV3-1 and TRBJ1-4; 9 bases map to TRBD1. The germline V gene encodes CDR1 LGHDT and CDR2 YNNKEL (reference sequence). The CDR3 is 19 amino acids. V was clipped by 0 bases and J by 5 bases; unmatched bases: 13. The CDR3 reads CASSQEWGRGQGWNEKLFF. The CDR3 DNA follows: TGTGCCAGCAGCCAAGAATGGGGTAGGGGACAGGGTTGGAATGAAAAACTGTTTTTT.

The sample holds a few counts of this clonotype. The V gene is TRBV7-8, the J gene TRBJ2-7; perhaps TRBD2 as D (5 bases). Trimming took 2 bases from V and 0 from J, leaving 11 bases between them. This CDR3 is 15 amino acids long. The germline V gene has CDR1 SGHVS and CDR2 FQNEAQ. The CDR3 DNA follows: TGTGCCAGCAGCTTATTGCGGAGGAGCTCCTACGAGCAGTACTTC. Residues: CASSLLRRSSYEQYF.

This chain joins TRBV6-1 and TRBJ2-7; 7 positions match TRBD1. Looked up from germline, CDR1 is MNHNS and CDR2 is SASEGT. This CDR3 comprises 16 residues. V lost 6 bases and J lost 2; bases outside the gene matches: 13. The CDR3 bases are TGTGCCAGCAGCAAAATTACAGGGGTCGTTCCCTACGAGCAGTACTTC. Translated, it gives CASSKITGVVPYEQYF.

This clonotype appeared a few times. This chain uses TRBV6-1 with TRBJ2-5; 7 bases fit TRBD1. V lost 3 bases, J lost 2 bases, and 3 bases stayed unmatched. The CDR3 loop spans 14 amino acids. Germline CDR1 reads MNHNS; CDR2 reads SASEGT. The CDR3 DNA reads TGTGCCAGCAGTGAGTCAGGGGGTCAAGAGACCCAGTACTTC. It translates to CASSESGGQETQYF.

The chain combines TRBV9 with TRBJ1-2; the D gene is possibly TRBD1 (5 bases). Germline V gene lookup returns CDR1 SGDLS and CDR2 YYNGEE. V gave up 2 bases and J gave up 6 bases, with 20 bases separating them. The CDR3 loop spans 16 amino acids. The CDR3 loop is CASSVNREGEKNGYTF. DNA for the CDR3: TGTGCCAGCAGCGTTAATCGGGAAGGGGAGAAAAATGGCTACACCTTC.

This clonotype was counted many times. This chain uses TRBV5-1 with TRBJ2-7, with 7 bases identical to TRBD2. CDR1 and CDR2 (germline): SGHRS, YFSETQ. V dropped 2 bases and J dropped 6; count of bases not matched to a gene: 5. The CDR3 extends over 13 amino acids. In DNA, the CDR3 is TGCGCCAGCAGCTTAACCGGCGGGAGCGAGCAGTACTTC. Protein: CASSLTGGSEQYF.

The V gene is TRBV4-2, the J gene TRBJ2-1; TRBD2 matches at 9 bases. CDR1 is LGHNA, CDR2 YNFKEQ, per germline. With 4 bases clipped from V and 4 bases from J, the junction kept 8 bases outside the gene matches. CDR3 length: 16 amino acids. The CDR3: CASSPLIAGVYNEQFF. The CDR3 DNA is TGTGCCAGCAGCCCCCTTATAGCGGGAGTGTACAATGAGCAGTTCTTC.

V usage is TRBV11-1 and J usage is TRBJ2-2; weak D call: TRBD1 (5 bases). Trimming left V 5 bases short and J 4 bases short, with 14 bases between. CDR1 and CDR2 from the germline V gene are SGHAT and FQDESV (reference sequence). CDR3 size: 15 residues. The CDR3 DNA reads as TGTGCCAGCAGCGACCCAGGGTGGGGCACCGGGGAGCTGTTTTTT. Its protein is CASSDPGWGTGELFF.

Many counts were recorded for this clonotype. The chain carries TRBV28 and TRBJ1-5; 10 bases agree with TRBD1. From germline, CDR1 is MDHEN and CDR2 SYDVKM. Germline trimming cut 5 bases from V and 6 bases from J; bases unmatched to any gene: 7. This CDR3 is 15 amino acids long. Here the CDR3 reads CASSTGTGELQPQHF. CDR3 in DNA: TGTGCCAGCAGTACCGGGACAGGGGAACTTCAGCCCCAGCATTTT.

This chain joins TRBV24-1 and TRBJ2-1; D is uncertain. Per germline, CDR1 KGHDR and CDR2 SFDVKD. The V end lost 1 base, the J end lost 9 bases, and 9 bases lay between the germline ends. The CDR3 consists of 13 residues. CDR3 nucleotide sequence: TGTGCCACCAGTGATTTTCAGGCTGGTGAGCAGTTCTTC. Translation: CATSDFQAGEQFF.

The rearrangement links TRBV28 to TRBJ1-3; possible D gene TRBD1, 5 bases. The CDR3 totals 15 residues. The V gene lost 7 bases and the J gene lost 0 bases, with 13 bases spanning the gap. Germline V CDR1 and CDR2: MDHEN, SYDVKM. The CDR3 loop is CASTTEAVSGNTIYF. The DNA of the CDR3 is TGTGCCAGCACGACAGAGGCCGTCTCTGGAAACACCATATATTTT.

The J gene is TRBJ2-7, the V gene TRBV29-1; the match to TRBD2 covers 7 bases. The ends lost 3 bases at V and 5 bases at J; junction bases unmatched: 4. The germline V gene encodes CDR1 SQVTM and CDR2 ANQGSEA. CDR3 size: 12 residues. The CDR3 nucleotides are TGCAGCGTTGAGATGGGAGGGCACGAGCAGTACTTC. Residues: CSVEMGGHEQYF.

This clonotype showed up many times. The chain joins TRBV3-1 to TRBJ1-4; D remains unclear. V lost 4 bases and J lost 8, with 8 bases in between. This CDR3 has 12 amino acids. Germline assignment: CDR1 LGHDT and CDR2 YNNKEL (reference sequence). CDR3 sequence reads: CASSRQNEKLFF. CDR3 DNA sequence: TGTGCCAGCAGCCGCCAGAACGAAAAACTGTTTTTT.

This clonotype was observed a handful of times. The chain carries TRBV6-1 and TRBJ2-2; 10 nucleotides align to TRBD1. Germline V gene data show CDR1 as MNHNS and CDR2 as SASEGT. The CDR3 consists of 14 residues. V shed 6 bases, J shed 8 bases, and the junction held 6 bases outside the gene matches. This CDR3 reads CASRGTGAGGELFF. The DNA for the CDR3 is TGTGCCAGCAGAGGGACAGGGGCTGGAGGGGAGCTGTTTTTT.

A note on this clonotype: This clone may be a read error of a much larger clone one base away. The rearrangement joins TRBV11-2 to TRBJ2-1; perhaps TRBD2 as D (6 bases). V shed 1 base and J shed 4 bases, with 17 bases lying between them. Germline V gene lookup returns CDR1 SGHAT and CDR2 FQNNGV. The length of the CDR3 is 17 residues. The CDR3 sequence: CASSLVSDLAPYNEQFF. In DNA, the CDR3 is TGTGCCAGCAGCTTAGTTAGCGATCTAGCGCCATACAATGAGCAGTTCTTC.

The V call is TRBV15, the J call TRBJ2-5; a weak D match, TRBD1 (6 bases). V dropped 1 base and J dropped 3 bases, with 18 bases sitting between them. Germline CDR1 reads LNHNV; CDR2 reads YYDKDF (reference sequence). This CDR3 region has 17 residues. This CDR3 reads CATSRGGWTVLEETQYF. In DNA form, the CDR3 reads TGTGCCACCAGCAGAGGGGGTTGGACAGTTTTAGAAGAGACCCAGTACTTC.

The V gene is TRBV6-1, the J gene TRBJ2-4; D may be TRBD2 (5 bases). The length of the CDR3 is 15 residues. V was cut by 7 bases and J by 5 bases, with 18 bases left in between. Germline loops: CDR1 MNHNS, CDR2 SASEGT. The CDR3 loop reads CASTFLGVGQNIQYF. The CDR3 nucleotides read TGTGCCAGCACCTTCCTCGGGGTTGGGCAAAACATTCAGTACTTC.

Comment on this clonotype: Sequence at one end of the junction differs from germline and may be a read error. The J gene is TRBJ2-2, the V gene TRBV14; no reliable D call. Germline V gene data show CDR1 as SGHDN and CDR2 as FVKESK. The CDR3 spans 16 residues. CDR3 sequence reads: CASSQDPGTKTGELFF. The CDR3 DNA sequence: TGTGCCAGCAGCCAAGATCCGGGTACGAAGACCGGGGAGCTGTTTTTT.